This T cell receptor beta chain was found in a study of T cell changes during pregnancy in multiple sclerosis. V lost 4 bases, J lost 0 bases, and 7 bases lay in between. Germline CDR1 is MNHNY and CDR2 is SVGAGI (reference sequence). The CDR3 loop spans 15 amino acids. Libraries were prepared by immunoSEQ multiplex PCR; TCRdb keeps only in-frame clonotypes and omits some of them. This table has 37,000 or so clones, around 92% appearing once. The TCR comes from a female donor in good health, enrolled as a control in a pregnancy study. V is TRBV6-6 and J is TRBJ2-6; D is unresolved. The sample consisted of CD4+ T cells from peripheral blood mononuclear cells, taken in the second trimester of pregnancy. The CDR3 region is CASSFQRSGANVLTF. The CDR3 DNA reads as TGTGCCAGCAGTTTCCAGCGCTCTGGGGCCAACGTCCTGACTTTC.